These 6 T cell receptor beta chains originate from one sample sequenced in a study of response to subunit inactivated influenza vaccine. TCRdb re-derived calls from the RT-PCR reads in MiXCR, one entry per CDR3 protein. The profile shows about 240,000 distinct CDR3 sequences, 10% to 15% of them singletons. This specimen was non-naive T cells sorted from PBMCs, taken 14 to 15 days before vaccination. The receptors originated from a middle-aged man who received an inactivated influenza vaccine.

The rearrangement joins TRBV7-2 to TRBJ2-1; 10 bases are shared with TRBD2. V lost 3 bases, J lost 3 bases, and 8 bases stayed unmatched. In germline, CDR1 is SGHTA, CDR2 FQGNSA. This CDR3 region has 17 residues. CDR3 in amino acids: CASSFGTSAFYYNEQFF. The CDR3, as DNA: TGTGCCAGCAGCTTTGGGACTAGCGCATTTTACTACAATGAGCAGTTCTTC.

This clonotype occurred many times. The CDR3 is CASSPGQVWIATNEKLFF. The CDR3 DNA follows: TGTGCCAGCAGCCCTGGACAGGTCTGGATAGCGACTAATGAAAAACTGTTTTTT. The chain carries TRBV11-1 and TRBJ1-4; 7 positions agree with TRBD1. The germline CDR1 and CDR2 sequences are SGHAT and FQDESV (reference sequence). The length of the CDR3 is 18 residues. The trim removed 5 bases at V and 2 bases at J, leaving 14 bases unmatched.

A few counts support this clonotype. The rearrangement links TRBV4-2 to TRBJ1-6, with D possibly being TRBD1 (5 bases). This CDR3 is 15 amino acids long. CDR1 and CDR2 (germline): LGHNA, YNFKEQ. Between the trimmed V and J ends, which lost 0 bases and 8 bases, there was a span of 11 bases. CDR3: CASSQDPGVDSPLHF. CDR3 sequence (DNA): TGTGCCAGCAGCCAAGATCCGGGGGTGGATTCACCCCTCCACTTT.

This clonotype was counted ten times or more. The rearrangement joins TRBV6-4 to TRBJ2-3; the D gene could be TRBD1 or TRBD2 (6 bases each). CDR1 and CDR2 from the germline V gene are MRHNA and SNTAGT. The CDR3 totals 16 residues. The V end was cut by 6 bases, the J end by 0 bases, with 16 bases between. CDR3 bases: TGTGCCAGCAGCCCGGAGGGGGAGTGGAGCACAGATACGCAGTATTTT. Protein product: CASSPEGEWSTDTQYF.

This clonotype has at least ten counts. CDR3 region: CSVGTGPTYEQYF. In nucleotides, the CDR3 is TGCAGCGTTGGGACAGGGCCCACCTACGAGCAGTACTTC. The chain employs TRBV29-1 and TRBJ2-7; 8 bases align to TRBD1. This CDR3 is 13 amino acids long. The trim removed 4 bases at V and 2 bases at J, leaving 4 bases unmatched. The germline gives CDR1 SQVTM, CDR2 ANQGSEA.

This chain joins TRBV20-1 and TRBJ1-4; D is undetermined. Germline CDR1 reads DFQATT; CDR2 reads SNEGSKA (reference sequence). The V end lost 0 bases, the J end lost 2 bases, and 4 bases lay between the germline ends. This CDR3 is built from 13 residues. For the CDR3, the DNA is TGCAGTGCTAGAGAGGGGACTAATGAAAAACTGTTTTTT. This translates into CSAREGTNEKLFF.